Listed below are T cell receptor beta chains from one sample, sequenced in a study of T cell responses to AZD1222 COVID-19 vaccine. Sequenced by immunoSEQ multiplex PCR; TCRdb stores in-frame clones only, minus some. This table has around 88,000 clones, 88% appearing once. The sample in question was peripheral blood, obtained on day 0 of MenACWY control vaccination. Receptor source: an adult in good health. CDR3s include the opening cysteine and the closing phenylalanine or tryptophan. Clone size is not always given. Where it is, it says once, few, many or a class for expanded clones.

CDR3 length	V gene	J gene	clone size	CDR3 protein
16	TRBV7-2	TRBJ1-5	.	CASSLGGDPRNQPQHF
16	TRBV19	TRBJ1-5	.	CAITQQGQYSNQPQHF
12	TRBV15	TRBJ2-1	.	CATSTTGGEQFF
14	TRBV2	TRBJ1-2	.	CASIRDGGEYGYTF
15	TRBV5-4	TRBJ2-7	.	CASSFQLAGGEEQYF
17	TRBV7-6	TRBJ2-5	.	CASRSQLTGDSLETQYF
13	TRBV20-1	TRBJ1-1	.	CSASGGWHTEAFF
14	TRBV24-1	TRBJ2-2	.	CATRQGPNTGELFF
14	TRBV6-2/TRBV6-3	TRBJ1-2	.	CASSYIGTEFAYTF
15	TRBV7-9	TRBJ2-2	many	CASSLGTGEVGELFF
13	TRBV12-3/TRBV12-4	TRBJ2-1	.	CASSSRLFNEQFF
14	TRBV7-2	TRBJ1-1	.	CASSLAGGTTEAFF
15	TRBV14	TRBJ2-1	.	CASSQVRRRDNEQFF
14	TRBV30	TRBJ1-1	.	CAWSDDRVNTEAFF
16	TRBV9	TRBJ1-3	.	CASSGEGLSSGNTIYF
16	TRBV6-4	TRBJ2-1	once	CASSDSEGFRYNEQFF
18	TRBV4-1	TRBJ2-2	.	CASSQDRSGTDYTGELFF
13	TRBV12-3/TRBV12-4	TRBJ1-2	.	CASSGQGTYGYTF